This TCR beta chain was recovered during a study of regulatory T cells in long-lasting Graves disease (dated by TCRdb to about 2021). Looking at the study overall: Newly diagnosed Graves' disease patients had taken antithyroid drugs for less than 3 months. The study took place in China and was registered as a clinical trial. Peripheral blood TCR sequencing and RNA sequencing compared persistent Graves' disease patients with newly diagnosed Graves' disease patients. A total of approximately 35 samples were covered by TCR sequencing, comprising approximately 13 persistent and 20 or so newly diagnosed Graves' disease patients.

The library was generated by multiplex PCR. Sequenced on an Illumina HiSeq 4000. CDR3 regions were amplified by Arm-PCR with iRepertoire HTBI primers to construct TCR beta libraries. Before sequencing, the PCR products went through gel purification. The authors' analysis ran thus. A total of 62 TRBV and some 15 TRBJ segments were identified across samples and were used for gene usage analysis of CDR3 amino acid clonotypes. COPE and FqMerger were used to merge the filtered high-quality paired reads into contigs. BLAST was used to align contigs to IMGT TRBV, TRBD and TRBJ reference genes, with CDR3 defined following IMGT. Any clonotype with a frequency above 0.1% was counted as a highly expanded clone. Shannon entropy served as the measure of repertoire diversity, while the Gini coefficient captured V-J evenness. Clonotypes shared by more than one individual were considered public. TCRdb trimmed public reads at Q25 via fastp, called clones via MiXCR and kept in-frame beta chains. Rows matching on CDR3 protein sequence are summarized as one entry with the most common DNA and genes. Clone size and V and J calls follow TCRdb, not the original study. Present in this sample are about 350,000 distinct CDR3 sequences, 15% to 20% of which were seen just once. 30% of the sample is taken by the ten largest.

Paper-wide results and their limitations: Persistent Graves' disease patients showed lower TCR Shannon entropy and fewer highly expanded clones than newly diagnosed patients, suggesting clonal expansion. A larger number of public clonotypes was shared among persistent patients (approximately 2,600) than among newly diagnosed patients (about 990). Sequencing and analysis were limited to the TCR beta chain. Persistent disease showed preferential use of TRBV28, TRBJ1-2 and TRBJ2-5, whereas newly diagnosed disease favored TRBV20-1 and TRBJ2-1. Because the primary lesion, thyroid tissue, could not be accessed, the study looked at peripheral blood alone. The authors noted that the small sample size was a limitation that may lower accuracy.

Reading from cysteine to phenylalanine, the CDR3 counts 16 amino acids. The sequence is cut down to CDR3 DNA, 48 bases in frame from base 1. The germline V gene supplies CDR1 SGDLS and CDR2 YYNGEE. The V end loses 0 bases and the J end loses 4 bases, and a stretch of 16 bases separates them. This clonotype was observed a handful of times. The target of this receptor is not known. Base qualities were left out, and no much larger clone turns up one base away. The time point label, read with the paper, signifies: newly diagnosed GD, antithyroid drugs for less than 3 months. For both TCR sequencing and RNA sequencing, RNA was extracted from PBMCs using TRIzol. The diagnosis of Graves' disease was made according to American Thyroid Association guidelines. Patients were recruited from an endocrinology department in Xi'an, China. From each patient, 8 to 10 milliliters of peripheral blood was collected into an EDTA anticoagulant tube. Ficoll Paque Plus density gradient separation was used to isolate PBMCs, and no further T cell sorting was performed. An Agilent 2100 Bioanalyzer and agarose gel were used to check RNA quality, and a NanoDrop 2000 was used to measure RNA concentration.

These data are also associated with another study on T cells in Graves' hyperthyroidism and ophthalmopathy. In that second paper, the authors write: Graves' hyperthyroidism was defined as stable when no progression to ophthalmopathy occurred over 18 months of follow-up. Hyperthyroidism patients were aged 18 to 65 years and newly diagnosed, with disease duration of less than 2 months. Any patient with an uncontrolled infection, another autoimmune disease, pregnancy or lactation was excluded. Diagnoses relied on clinical symptoms, serum thyroxine and TRAb, thyroid ultrasound and orbital computed tomography. A first-round RT-PCR of the TCR CDR3 used the HTBI primer set with the Qiagen OneStep RT-PCR kit. Most expanded thyroid clonotypes (frequency above 0.001) were also detected in blood, suggesting blood repertoires may reflect thyroid immune responses. A 13 V-J signature model separated ophthalmopathy from stable hyperthyroidism, with approximately 87% sensitivity and 81% to 83% specificity in cross-validation and 80%/75% in testing. In validation, the model predicted progression to ophthalmopathy with around 71% sensitivity and less than 80% specificity, a median of around six months before onset. To identify distinguishing TCR V-J signatures, a discovery cohort of about 100 patients was used, comprising 40 to 45 with Graves' ophthalmopathy and 57 with stable Graves' hyperthyroidism. An independent validation cohort of under 20 hyperthyroidism patients and about 15 patients who later progressed to ophthalmopathy tested prospective prediction of ophthalmopathy. For training and testing, the 100 or so patients in the discovery cohort were randomly divided in a 7:3 ratio. In addition, the study compared T-cell repertoires in thyroid tissue and in blood from about 6 Graves' hyperthyroidism patients. After sampling, hyperthyroidism patients received methimazole starting at 30 mg daily, and ophthalmopathy patients received high-dose intravenous methylprednisolone. A second multiplex PCR round built the libraries, followed by size selection and purification. Libraries were sequenced paired-end with 100 bp reads on an Illumina HiSeq2000. SOAPnuke was used to process the raw data, removing reads that contained adapters or uncalled bases, had a mean Phred below 15, or lacked an exact match to the constant primer or identifier. High-quality paired reads were merged using COPE v1.2.5, and each unique nucleotide sequence was defined as a clonotype. MiTCR v1.1 was used to align the clonotypes against IMGT TRBV, TRBD and TRBJ reference segments. The analysis included only V-J combinations with a frequency above 0.0001, which together covered around 99% of the repertoires. The TCS score was defined as the ratio of F50 (clonal expansion) to E x V (chaos), calculated using BLOSUM62-based TCRdist between CDR3 peptides within each V-J. Welch's t-statistics and random forest reduced fewer than 550 V-J features to about 12, which were used in a naive Bayes classifier (R e1071). Sample size was not statistically predetermined, and blinding of investigators to group allocation was not performed. The paper describes TCR Vbeta CDR3 sequencing of more than 120 peripheral blood samples, made up of 43 ophthalmopathy patients, roughly 72 hyperthyroidism patients and roughly 17 progressor patients.

The receptor's source is a man in his forties with Graves disease. Donor details come from another sample of the same person, matched by shared clones. The chain employs TRBV9 and TRBJ1-2; no confident D gene assignment can be made. Material: peripheral blood mononuclear cells (PBMCs), obtained at new diagnosis, from a patient treated with antithyroid drugs. The base sequence is TGTGCCAGCAGCGTAGATCAAGCCGGGGAACGCTATGGCTACACCTTC. Its coded protein is CASSVDQAGERYGYTF.